Given below is one T cell receptor beta chain in context. Its matching antigen is unknown. This record belongs to a study of regulatory dendritic cells for organ transplantation. Sorted T cells were CFSE-labeled and cultured less than 6 days with allogeneic regulatory or mature dendritic cells at 1:10. The table came from immunoSEQ multiplex PCR; TCRdb's copy has only in-frame clones and leaves some out. In the table there are 20,000 to 25,000 clones, 80% to 90% of which are singletons. Per germline, CDR1 LNHDA and CDR2 SQIVND (reference sequence). Trimming pared 6 bases from V and 0 bases from J, leaving 14 bases between. This CDR3 spans 15 amino acids.

The gene calls are TRBV19 and TRBJ1-2, with D possibly being TRBD1 (5 bases). Specimen: naive CD4+ T cells from blood cultured with regulatory dendritic cells. Regarding subset: CD45RA+ naive T cells. The clonotype originates from a human donor in good health. The chain's CDR3 is CASRDKQAPNYGYTF. Here the CDR3 DNA reads TGTGCCAGTAGGGACAAACAGGCTCCTAACTATGGCTACACCTTC.